The TCR beta chain under discussion was sequenced for a study of cytomegalovirus exposure and HLA in healthy donors. As to this clone: Antigen specificity is unknown.

V lost 4 bases, J lost 4 bases, and 4 bases stayed unmatched. Germline CDR1 is SNHLY and CDR2 is FYNNEI. The CDR3 length is 15 residues. PCR amplification relied on 60 Vbeta primers (plus 13 Jbeta primers). The data were produced by immunoSEQ multiplex PCR, yet TCRdb's version contains in-frame clones alone and is incomplete. The data show some 150,000 clones, 70% to 80% seen once. Study-wide results and caveats: A later analysis found TCR association rates differed by HLA locus, highest for DRB1 and lowest for HLA-C. A few V segments could not be told apart, such as TRBV6-2 and TRBV6-3, and were left out.

The clonotype comes from a man aged 40-49 years in good health and CMV-seronegative. The rearrangement links TRBV2 to TRBJ2-7; 13 bases agree with TRBD2. The sequencing input was PBMCs. CDR3 coding DNA: TGTGCCAGCAGTGTGGGGACTAGCGGGAAGTACGAGCAGTACTTC. Translated: CASSVGTSGKYEQYF. The entire variable domain, with the rest obtained from reference TRBV2 and TRBJ2-7, is as follows: EPEVTQTPSHQVTQMGQEVILRCVPISNHLYFYWYRQILGQKVEFLVSFYNNEISEKSEIFDDQFSVERPDGSNFTLKIRSTKLEDSAMYFCASSVGTSGKYEQYFGPGTRLTVT.